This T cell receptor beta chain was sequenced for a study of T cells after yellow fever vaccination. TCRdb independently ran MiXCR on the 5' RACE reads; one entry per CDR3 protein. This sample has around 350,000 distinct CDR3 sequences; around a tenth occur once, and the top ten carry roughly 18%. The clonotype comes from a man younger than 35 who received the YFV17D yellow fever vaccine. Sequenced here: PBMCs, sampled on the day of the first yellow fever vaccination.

This chain's CDR3 is CASSFQGDPTGELFF. In DNA, the CDR3 is TGCGCCAGCAGCTTCCAGGGGGATCCCACCGGGGAGCTGTTTTTT. The chain is built from TRBV5-1 and TRBJ2-2, with 7 positions matching TRBD1. Germline V gene data show CDR1 as SGHRS and CDR2 as YFSETQ. With 2 bases clipped from V and 4 bases from J, the junction kept 5 bases outside the gene matches. CDR3 length: 15 residues.